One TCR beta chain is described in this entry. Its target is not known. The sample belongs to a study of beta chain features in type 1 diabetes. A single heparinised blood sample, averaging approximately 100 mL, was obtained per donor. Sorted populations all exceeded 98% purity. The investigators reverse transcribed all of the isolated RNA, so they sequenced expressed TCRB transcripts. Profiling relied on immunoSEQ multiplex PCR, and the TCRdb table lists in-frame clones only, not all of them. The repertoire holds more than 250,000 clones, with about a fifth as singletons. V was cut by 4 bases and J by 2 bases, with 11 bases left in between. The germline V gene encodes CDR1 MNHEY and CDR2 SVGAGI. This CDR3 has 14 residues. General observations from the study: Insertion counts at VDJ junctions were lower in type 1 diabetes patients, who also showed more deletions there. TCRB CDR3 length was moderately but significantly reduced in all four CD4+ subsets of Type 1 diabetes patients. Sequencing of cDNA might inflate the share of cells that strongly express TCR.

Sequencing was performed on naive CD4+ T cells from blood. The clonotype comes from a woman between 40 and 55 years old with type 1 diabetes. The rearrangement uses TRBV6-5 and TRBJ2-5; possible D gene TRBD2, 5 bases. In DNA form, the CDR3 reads TGTGCCAGCAGTTGGGTCGGGGAACAAGAGACCCAGTACTTC. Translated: CASSWVGEQETQYF.